The sequence of this T cell receptor (beta chain) was determined in a study of regulatory T cells in long-lasting Graves disease. For the study at large: Antithyroid drug use was under 3 months in newly diagnosed Graves' patients.

Combining iRepertoire HTBI primers with Arm-PCR of CDR3 regions, the authors built TCR beta libraries. TCRdb reanalysed the multiplex PCR reads using MiXCR and keeps one entry per CDR3 protein. The sample includes more than 300,000 distinct CDR3 sequences, roughly 16% of them seen just once. Time point here: newly diagnosed GD, antithyroid drugs for less than 3 months. Isolated PBMC RNA provided the starting material for the TCR library. Regarding the study as a whole: Segments TRBV28, TRBJ1-2 and TRBJ2-5 showed preferential usage in persistent disease. TCR diversity was lower in persistent Graves' patients than in newly diagnosed ones.

A word on this clonotype: Its antigen is currently unknown.

This CDR3 contains 14 residues. V lost 5 bases, J lost 7 bases, and 17 bases lay in between. Per the germline V gene, CDR1 is LNHNV and CDR2 is YYDKDF (reference sequence). The sample consisted of peripheral blood mononuclear cells (PBMCs), taken at new diagnosis, from a patient treated with antithyroid drugs. This receptor was identified in a female donor with Graves disease. The chain employs TRBV15 and TRBJ1-1, with D possibly being TRBD1 (6 bases). CDR3 in amino acids: CATSPRSEDSEAFF. The CDR3 nucleotides read TGTGCCACCAGCCCAAGATCAGAGGACAGTGAAGCTTTCTTT.